This is a list of T cell receptor beta chains from one sample in a study of T cell changes during pregnancy in multiple sclerosis. Here immunoSEQ multiplex PCR was the method, and the copy in TCRdb shows in-frame clones only, minus some. This sample carries approximately 36,000 clones, 88% of them seen once, and the ten largest clones take around 7.3%. The sequencing here drew on CD8+ T cells from peripheral blood mononuclear cells, taken in the third trimester of pregnancy. These receptors were obtained from a female donor with multiple sclerosis, enrolled in a pregnancy study. Both conserved end residues are part of each CDR3. A D gene is named only where the DNA matches it firmly. Not every row has a clone size; where given, it reads once, few, many or a size class.

cdr3_length clone_size j_call d_call v_call cdr3_aa cdr3_nt
15 - TRBJ2-3 - TRBV6-1 CASRDAGFETDTQYF TGTGCCAGCAGGGACGCGGGGTTTGAGACAGATACGCAGTATTTT
13 - TRBJ2-1 - TRBV7-9 CASTDISDNEQFF TGTGCCAGCACCGACATTTCGGACAATGAGCAGTTCTTC
15 - TRBJ2-2 - TRBV5-6 CASSWTVANTGELFF TGTGCCAGCAGCTGGACAGTTGCGAACACCGGGGAGCTGTTTTTT
19 - TRBJ2-5 - TRBV9 CASSPRSVAYPDWEETQYF TGTGCCAGCAGCCCCCGTTCGGTGGCCTACCCGGACTGGGAGGAGACCCAGTACTTC
16 - TRBJ2-1 TRBD2 TRBV27 CASSLRTSGGYNEQFF TGTGCCAGCAGTTTACGGACTAGCGGGGGGTACAATGAGCAGTTCTTC
15 - TRBJ1-4 - TRBV9 CASGWSAGPAEKLFF TGTGCCAGCGGATGGTCGGCAGGGCCGGCGGAAAAACTGTTTTTT
13 once TRBJ2-7 - TRBV5-6 CASSLRHLYEQYF TGTGCCAGCAGCTTGCGACATCTCTACGAGCAGTACTTC
13 - TRBJ1-2 - TRBV27 CASSLGGAYGYTF TGTGCCAGCAGTTTAGGAGGTGCCTATGGCTACACCTTC
17 - TRBJ2-4 - TRBV13 CASSSRGRGLAKNIQYF TGTGCCAGCAGCTCTAGAGGCAGGGGATTAGCCAAAAACATTCAGTACTTC
17 - TRBJ2-1 TRBD2 TRBV4-3 CASSQDGAGVLYNEQFF TGCGCCAGCAGCCAAGATGGTGCGGGGGTTCTCTACAATGAGCAGTTCTTC
14 - TRBJ2-3 TRBD2 TRBV5-1 CASSFAGGTDTQYF TGCGCCAGCAGCTTTGCGGGGGGCACAGATACGCAGTATTTT
13 - TRBJ2-1 TRBD2 TRBV7-3 CASSSSYSGDKFF TGTGCCAGCAGCTCGTCCTATAGCGGGGACAAGTTCTTC
15 - TRBJ2-7 TRBD1 TRBV27 CASSSPGQGDAEQYF TGTGCCAGCAGTTCGCCGGGACAGGGGGATGCCGAGCAGTACTTC
15 - TRBJ2-1 TRBD2 TRBV19 CASSILAGDYNEQFF TGTGCCAGTAGTATACTAGCGGGGGATTACAATGAGCAGTTCTTC
15 - TRBJ2-7 TRBD1 TRBV4-3 CASSARDSSPYEQYF TGCGCCAGCAGCGCCCGGGACAGCTCTCCCTACGAGCAGTACTTC
13 - TRBJ1-2 TRBD1 TRBV15 CATSRQGAYGYTF TGTGCCACCAGCAGACAGGGGGCGTATGGCTACACCTTC
14 - TRBJ1-1 - TRBV7-9 CASSPQKTPGEAFF TGTGCCAGCAGTCCCCAAAAAACCCCAGGGGAAGCTTTCTTT
16 - TRBJ2-7 - TRBV28 CASSLFRTLSSYEQYF TGTGCCAGCAGTTTATTCAGGACACTCAGCTCCTACGAGCAGTACTTC
15 - TRBJ1-4 TRBD1 TRBV6-1 CASSEAGGEYEKLFF TGTGCCAGCAGTGAAGCAGGGGGCGAATATGAAAAACTGTTTTTT
17 - TRBJ1-1 TRBD1 TRBV4-1 CASSQDGPTGENTEAFF TGCGCCAGCAGCCAAGATGGACCGACAGGGGAAAACACTGAAGCTTTCTTT
13 - TRBJ2-2 - TRBV7-6 CASTQGYTGELFF TGTGCCAGCACCCAGGGGTACACCGGGGAGCTGTTTTTT
14 - TRBJ2-7 - TRBV27 CASRTLGISGEQYF TGTGCCAGCAGGACACTAGGAATTTCGGGCGAGCAGTACTTC
16 - TRBJ1-3 TRBD1 TRBV9 CASSAYRGGAGNTIYF TGTGCCAGCAGCGCTTACAGGGGAGGAGCTGGAAACACCATATATTTT
15 - TRBJ1-2 - TRBV5-6 CASSLGTISNYGYTF TGTGCCAGCAGCCTGGGGACAATATCGAACTATGGCTACACCTTC
15 - TRBJ1-3 TRBD1 TRBV7-2 CASSPGQGRANTIYF TGTGCCAGCAGCCCAGGACAGGGAAGGGCGAACACCATATATTTT
15 - TRBJ1-1 - TRBV4-1 CASSPLARGNTEAFF TGCGCCAGCAGCCCCCTAGCCCGGGGTAACACTGAAGCTTTCTTT
14 - TRBJ1-1 TRBD1 TRBV28 CASSLFTGGSEAFF TGTGCCAGCAGCCTTTTTACAGGGGGATCGGAGGCTTTCTTT
15 - TRBJ1-4 - TRBV5-8 CASSLVAGAEEKLFF TGTGCCAGCAGCTTGGTTGCAGGGGCCGAAGAAAAACTGTTTTTT
15 - TRBJ1-6 TRBD1 TRBV27 CASSFGQGFSSPLHF TGTGCCAGCAGTTTTGGACAGGGTTTTAGTTCACCCCTCCACTTT
16 - TRBJ2-3 TRBD2 TRBV6-4 CASSGSSGGIPDTQYF TGTGCCAGCAGTGGGTCTAGCGGGGGGATACCAGATACGCAGTATTTT